The 4 T cell receptor beta chains below all came from one sample that was sequenced in a study of T cells after yellow fever vaccination (dated by TCRdb to between 2017 and 2020). Preparation of the library involved 5' RACE. Sequenced on an Illumina HiSeq 2500. TCRdb's own reprocessing of the public reads used fastp at Q25 and MiXCR and kept productive beta chains. Each CDR3 protein gets just one entry, which takes the most common genes and DNA from the rows behind it. This sample is represented by roughly 310,000 distinct CDR3 sequences; roughly 8.7% of them were singletons. Of the sample, about 20% is held by the ten largest clones. The treatment or condition label, as the study defines it: live attenuated yellow fever vaccine strain. Sequencing was performed on PBMCs, taken on the day of the first yellow fever vaccination. These receptors were collected from a man aged 18 to 29 who received the YFV17D yellow fever vaccine.

V gene TRBV29-1 combines with J gene TRBJ1-3, with D unclear. The germline V gene has CDR1 SQVTM and CDR2 ANQGSEA. The CDR3 has 11 residues. V shed 7 bases and J shed 0 bases, with 4 bases lying between them. CDR3 in amino acids: CSGYSGNTIYF. DNA for the CDR3: TGCAGCGGGTACTCTGGAAACACCATATATTTT.

This clonotype has just a few counts. The V call is TRBV25-1, the J call TRBJ2-5, with 7 bases fitting TRBD2. Losses at the gene ends were 5 bases for V and 8 bases for J; bases not matched to a gene: 8. The CDR3 totals 13 residues. The germline gives CDR1 MGHDK, CDR2 SYGVNS. CDR3 bases: TGTGCCAGCAGTAAGAGGGGCGGGAGAACCCAGTACTTC. It is translated as CASSKRGGRTQYF.

This clonotype was seen ten or more times. The J gene is TRBJ1-1, the V gene TRBV12-3 or TRBV12-4; no firm D call. This CDR3 is 14 amino acids long. V was trimmed by 6 bases and J by 1 base, leaving 12 bases between them. The CDR3 sequence is CASSLRPANTEAFF. The CDR3 coding sequence is TGTGCCAGCAGCCTGCGCCCAGCGAACACTGAAGCTTTCTTT.

The J gene is TRBJ2-5, the V gene TRBV5-1; TRBD2 might be the D (6 bases). This CDR3 is 15 amino acids long. Germline assignment: CDR1 SGHRS and CDR2 YFSETQ. Trimming cost V 1 base and J 0 bases, with 10 bases left between them. The CDR3 is CASSLRGENQETQYF. The CDR3 DNA follows: TGCGCCAGCAGCTTGCGCGGGGAAAACCAAGAGACCCAGTACTTC.